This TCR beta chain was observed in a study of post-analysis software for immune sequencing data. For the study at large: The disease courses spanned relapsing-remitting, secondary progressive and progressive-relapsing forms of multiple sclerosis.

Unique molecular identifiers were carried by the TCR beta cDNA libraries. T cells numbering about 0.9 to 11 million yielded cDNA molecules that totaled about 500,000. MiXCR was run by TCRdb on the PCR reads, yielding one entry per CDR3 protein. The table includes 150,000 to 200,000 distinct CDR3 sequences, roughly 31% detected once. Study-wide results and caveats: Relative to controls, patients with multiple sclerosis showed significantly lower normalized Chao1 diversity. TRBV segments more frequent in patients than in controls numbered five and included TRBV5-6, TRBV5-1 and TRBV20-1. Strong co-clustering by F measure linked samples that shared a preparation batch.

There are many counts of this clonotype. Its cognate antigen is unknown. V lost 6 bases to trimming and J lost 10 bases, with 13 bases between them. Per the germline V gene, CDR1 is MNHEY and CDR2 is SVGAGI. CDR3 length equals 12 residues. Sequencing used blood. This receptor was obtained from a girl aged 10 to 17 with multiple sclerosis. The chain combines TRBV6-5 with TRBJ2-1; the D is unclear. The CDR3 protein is CASSPMSREQFF. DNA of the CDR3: TGTGCCAGCAGCCCGATGAGCAGAGAGCAGTTCTTC.